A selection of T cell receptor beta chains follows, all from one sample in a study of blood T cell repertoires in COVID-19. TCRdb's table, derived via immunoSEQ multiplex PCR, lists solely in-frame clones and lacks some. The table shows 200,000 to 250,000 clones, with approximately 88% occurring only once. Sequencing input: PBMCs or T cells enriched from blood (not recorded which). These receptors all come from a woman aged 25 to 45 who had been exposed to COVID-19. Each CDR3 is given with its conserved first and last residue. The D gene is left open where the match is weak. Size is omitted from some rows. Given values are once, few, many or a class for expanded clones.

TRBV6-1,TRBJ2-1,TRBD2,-,CASSELGTSVGHEQFF,TGTGCCAGCAGTGAATTAGGGACTAGCGTGGGTCATGAGCAGTTCTTC
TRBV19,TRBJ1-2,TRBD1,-,CASSNHDRGQDGYTF,TGTGCCAGTAGTAATCACGACAGGGGTCAAGATGGCTACACCTTC
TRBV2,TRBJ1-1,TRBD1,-,CASSSGQFAEAFF,TGTGCCAGCTCGTCGGGACAGTTCGCTGAAGCTTTCTTT
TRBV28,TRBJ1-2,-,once,CASTGTDYGYTF,TGTGCCAGCACCGGCACAGACTATGGCTACACCTTC
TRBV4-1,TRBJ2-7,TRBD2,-,CASSQYPLAGGYEQYF,TGCGCCAGCAGCCAATACCCCCTAGCGGGGGGTTACGAGCAGTACTTC
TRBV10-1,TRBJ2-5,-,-,CASSDGLAQETQYF,TGCGCCAGCAGTGATGGGCTAGCGCAAGAGACCCAGTACTTC
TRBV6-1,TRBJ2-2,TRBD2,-,CASSESGTSVNTGELFF,TGTGCCAGCAGTGAATCCGGGACTAGCGTGAACACCGGGGAGCTGTTTTTT
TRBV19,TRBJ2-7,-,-,CASSQDTGPYEQYF,TGTGCCAGTAGTCAGGACACTGGACCCTACGAGCAGTACTTC
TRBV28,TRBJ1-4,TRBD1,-,CASSPARGWSNEKLFF,TGTGCCAGCAGTCCCGCCAGGGGGTGGTCTAATGAAAAACTGTTTTTT
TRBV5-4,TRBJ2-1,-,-,CASSLKGGNEQFF,TGTGCCAGCAGCTTGAAAGGGGGCAATGAGCAGTTCTTC
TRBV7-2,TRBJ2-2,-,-,CASSLKPPGHLTGELFF,TGTGCCAGCAGCTTAAAGCCCCCGGGACACCTCACCGGGGAGCTGTTTTTT
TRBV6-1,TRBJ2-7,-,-,CASSEGSRDNYEQYF,TGTGCCAGCAGTGAAGGCTCCAGGGACAACTACGAGCAGTACTTC
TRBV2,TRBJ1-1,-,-,CASSAPRGFETEAFF,TGTGCCAGCAGTGCTCCGCGGGGGTTCGAAACTGAAGCTTTCTTT
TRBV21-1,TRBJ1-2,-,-,CASSKGRGRDYGYTF,TGTGCCAGCAGCAAAGGCAGGGGTCGAGACTATGGCTACACCTTC
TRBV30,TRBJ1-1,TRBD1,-,CAWSEGQGIRAFF,TGTGCCTGGAGTGAAGGACAGGGTATTAGGGCTTTCTTT
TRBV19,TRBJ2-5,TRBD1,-,CASSMRTGGQETQYF,TGTGCCAGTAGTATGCGGACAGGGGGCCAGGAGACCCAGTACTTC
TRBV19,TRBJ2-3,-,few,CASSWTSTDTQYF,TGTGCCAGTAGTTGGACAAGCACAGATACGCAGTATTTT
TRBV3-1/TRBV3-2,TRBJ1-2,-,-,CASSRDGQNYGYTF,TGTGCCAGCAGCCGGGATGGACAAAACTATGGCTACACCTTC
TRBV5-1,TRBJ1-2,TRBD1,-,CASSLESGGNYGYTF,TGCGCCAGCAGCTTGGAGTCAGGGGGCAACTATGGCTACACCTTC
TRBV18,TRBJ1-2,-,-,CASSPQVAYGYTF,TGTGCCAGCTCACCCCAGGTGGCCTATGGCTACACCTTC
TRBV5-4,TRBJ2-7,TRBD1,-,CASSENRGSEQYF,TGTGCCAGCAGCGAGAACAGGGGGTCCGAGCAGTACTTC
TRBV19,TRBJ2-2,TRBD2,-,CASSILAGGTGELFF,TGTGCCAGCTCCATACTAGCGGGAGGAACCGGGGAGCTGTTTTTT
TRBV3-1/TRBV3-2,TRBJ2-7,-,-,CASSHDRTLYEQYF,TGTGCCAGCAGCCACGACAGAACGCTCTACGAGCAGTACTTC
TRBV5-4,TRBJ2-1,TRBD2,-,CASNSYRGRGLAAYNEQFF,TGTGCCAGCAACTCCTACAGGGGGAGGGGACTAGCGGCCTACAATGAGCAGTTCTTC
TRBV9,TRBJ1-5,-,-,CASSPQGSRNQPQHF,TGTGCCAGCAGCCCACAGGGTTCACGGAATCAGCCCCAGCATTTT
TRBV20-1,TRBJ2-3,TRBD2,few,CSASSGRFTDTQYF,TGCAGTGCTAGTAGCGGGAGGTTCACAGATACGCAGTATTTT
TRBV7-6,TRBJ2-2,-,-,CASSLDGVANTGELFF,TGTGCCAGCAGCTTAGATGGAGTTGCGAACACCGGGGAGCTGTTTTTT
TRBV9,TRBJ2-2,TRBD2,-,CASSPRLAGNGELFF,TGTGCCAGCAGCCCCCGACTAGCGGGAAACGGGGAGCTGTTTTTT
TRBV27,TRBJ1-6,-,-,CASSSTTGTPLHF,TGTGCCAGCAGTTCGACTACAGGGACACCCCTCCACTTT
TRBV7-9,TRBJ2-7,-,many,CASSLDSSYEQYF,TGTGCCAGCAGCTTGGACAGCTCCTACGAGCAGTACTTC
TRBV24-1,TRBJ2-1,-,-,CATSAGLGDNEQFF,TGTGCCACCTCTGCGGGGCTAGGGGACAATGAGCAGTTCTTC